The rows below give T cell receptor beta chains drawn from one sample of a study of T cells after posttransplantation cyclophosphamide. Measured with immunoSEQ multiplex PCR; TCRdb has only the in-frame clones, and not every one. This repertoire holds 41,000 or so clones, and none appear only once. Input material: PBMCs. Receptor source: a young man in good health and a related stem cell transplant donor. CDR3s include the opening cysteine and the closing phenylalanine or tryptophan. Fields, in order: V gene, clone size, D gene, J gene, CDR3 DNA, CDR3 protein. The D gene is left open where the match is weak. Size tells how often a clone was seen (once, few, many) or the class of an expanded clone, and some rows leave it out.

>TRBV12-3/TRBV12-4|many|NA|TRBJ1-3
TGTGCCAGCAGTTTTATGCGACAGGGAAACACCATATATTTT
CASSFMRQGNTIYF
>TRBV15|NA|NA|TRBJ2-3
TGTGCCACCAGCAGAGGGCAGGGGTTCACAGATACGCAGTATTTT
CATSRGQGFTDTQYF
>TRBV28|many|NA|TRBJ1-3
TGTGCCAGCAGCCCCCCACAATTCTCTGGAAACACCATATATTTT
CASSPPQFSGNTIYF
>TRBV7-8|many|TRBD2|TRBJ2-7
TGTGCCAGCAGCTCTAGAGCGGGGGGGAACTACGAGCAGTACTTC
CASSSRAGGNYEQYF
>TRBV5-4|few|TRBD2|TRBJ2-3
TGTGCCAGCAGCCAAGATAGCGGGAGAAGCACAGATACGCAGTATTTT
CASSQDSGRSTDTQYF
>TRBV6-5|many|TRBD1|TRBJ2-3
TGTGCCACGACAGGGGGAAGAGTAGCAGATACGCAGTATTTT
CATTGGRVADTQYF
>TRBV9|many|NA|TRBJ2-2
TGTGCCAGCAGCGTAGACGGCACCGGGGAGCTGTTTTTT
CASSVDGTGELFF
>TRBV5-4|many|NA|TRBJ1-2
TGTGCCAGCAGCCCGGGGGGGGGCAGGTTGGAAGGCTACACCTTC
CASSPGGGRLEGYTF
>TRBV6-1|many|NA|TRBJ1-5
TGTGCCAGCAGCGGGCGGGTTCTGCAGCCCCAGCATTTT
CASSGRVLQPQHF
>TRBV6-5|many|TRBD1|TRBJ2-7
TGTGCCAGCAGTACGTACAGGGGGTCCTACGAGCAGTACTTC
CASSTYRGSYEQYF
>TRBV5-4|many|TRBD1|TRBJ1-2
TGTGCCAGCAGCTTGGGGGGACAGGGGGCTAACTATGGCTACACCTTC
CASSLGGQGANYGYTF
>TRBV11-3|many|NA|TRBJ1-4
TGTGCCAGCAGTCCAACAGGTGGCGAAAAACTGTTTTTT
CASSPTGGEKLFF
>TRBV11-3|many|NA|TRBJ2-3
TGTGCCAGCAGCTTAGGCCTTTCTAATACGCAGTATTTT
CASSLGLSNTQYF
>TRBV7-9|many|NA|TRBJ2-7
TGTGCCAGCAGCTTAGATGCGGTAGGGGCCTCCTACGAGCAGTACTTC
CASSLDAVGASYEQYF
>TRBV28|NA|NA|TRBJ2-5
TGTGCCAGCAGTCAGCGGAGGCCGGGGGAGACCCAGTACTTC
CASSQRRPGETQYF
>TRBV28|many|NA|TRBJ1-5
TGTGCCAGCAGTTTATCAGGAAGACAGCCCCAGCATTTT
CASSLSGRQPQHF
>TRBV4-1|many|NA|TRBJ1-1
TGCGCCAGCAGCCCTCGACAGGAGCTTATGAACACTGAAGCTTTCTTT
CASSPRQELMNTEAFF
>TRBV19|many|NA|TRBJ2-1
TGTGCCAGTAGATCACAATCCGGGTCTTACCCCAATGAGCAGTTCTTC
CASRSQSGSYPNEQFF
>TRBV19|NA|NA|TRBJ1-5
TGTGCCAGTAGTATACAGGGTTTGGAGCCCCAGCATTTT
CASSIQGLEPQHF
>TRBV5-1|few|NA|TRBJ2-5
TGCGCCAGCAGCTTGGTGTTAAGGGGAGGAGGGGAGACCCAGTACTTC
CASSLVLRGGGETQYF
>TRBV11-3|many|TRBD1|TRBJ2-4
TGTGCAAGTCGCCCCTCGACAGGGAAAGCCAAAAACATTCAGTACTTC
CASRPSTGKAKNIQYF
>TRBV9|NA|NA|TRBJ1-1
TGTGCCAGCAGCGTAGCTGTGGAGGGGTACACTGAAGCTTTCTTT
CASSVAVEGYTEAFF
>TRBV28|many|NA|TRBJ2-7
TGTGCCAGCAGCCCAGGGGGGCTCGACGAGCAGTACTTC
CASSPGGLDEQYF
>TRBV5-4|many|NA|TRBJ1-3
TGTGCCAGCAGCTTGGTCGGCAGGGACTCTGGAAACACCATATATTTT
CASSLVGRDSGNTIYF
>TRBV29-1|NA|TRBD2|TRBJ2-3
TGCAGCGTACTTCGGACTAGCGGGGGGCCCTCTACCTCCACAGATACGCAGTATTTT
CSVLRTSGGPSTSTDTQYF
>TRBV9|many|TRBD1|TRBJ2-2
TGTGCCAGCAGCGTAGGGGGACAGATTATCGGGGAGCTGTTTTTT
CASSVGGQIIGELFF
>TRBV5-4|many|TRBD1|TRBJ2-5
TGTGCCAGCAGCTTACAGGGGGCAGGGGAGACCCAGTACTTC
CASSLQGAGETQYF
>TRBV24-1|many|NA|TRBJ2-3
TGTGCCACCAGTGATGGAACGGACAGACACACAGATACGCAGTATTTT
CATSDGTDRHTDTQYF
>TRBV2|many|NA|TRBJ2-4
TGTGCCAGCACCGAGGAGACTCCGATCGTAGCCAAAAACATTCAGTACTTC
CASTEETPIVAKNIQYF
>TRBV7-2|many|TRBD1|TRBJ2-7
TGTGCCAGCAGCTTATGGCGGACAGGGGCCTACGAGCAGTACTTC
CASSLWRTGAYEQYF
>TRBV4-1|many|NA|TRBJ2-4
TGCGCCAGCAGCCCCGTCTTCCAGGTTAGAGACATTCAGTACTTC
CASSPVFQVRDIQYF
>TRBV11-2|many|TRBD2|TRBJ2-3
TGTGCCAGCAGCTCCACGGGGGGGGGCGCAGATACGCAGTATTTT
CASSSTGGGADTQYF
>TRBV2|many|TRBD2|TRBJ2-1
TGTGCCAGCAGGGGGACTAGCGGGGGGGCGAATGAGCAGTTCTTC
CASRGTSGGANEQFF
>TRBV6-2/TRBV6-3|many|TRBD2|TRBJ2-1
TGTGCCAGCAGTTACTTCAGCGGGAGCTCCTACAATGAGCAGTTCTTC
CASSYFSGSSYNEQFF
>TRBV28|many|NA|TRBJ1-2
TGTGCCAGCAGTCTCAGGGACACCCTCTATGGCTACACCTTC
CASSLRDTLYGYTF
>TRBV7-3|many|TRBD1|TRBJ2-7
TGTGCCAGCAGCTCCTCCGGGACAGGGTTTGGCGAGCAGTACTTC
CASSSSGTGFGEQYF
>TRBV10-3|many|TRBD1|TRBJ2-7
TGTGCCATCAGCCGGACAGGGGATGGCTACGAGCAGTACTTC
CAISRTGDGYEQYF
>TRBV2|many|TRBD2|TRBJ2-3
TGTGCCAGCTACTCGGCGGGGGAGACGCAGTATTTT
CASYSAGETQYF
>TRBV6-2/TRBV6-3|many|NA|TRBJ1-6
TGTGCCAGCAGTACTGACAGATCCAGGCCCCGCCTCCACTTT
CASSTDRSRPRLHF
>TRBV5-4|many|NA|TRBJ2-1
TGTGCCAGCAGCTTGGAGGCCTCCTCCCACAATGAGCAGTTCTTC
CASSLEASSHNEQFF
>TRBV4-2|many|NA|TRBJ1-2
TGTGCCAGCAGCCACGATCAGGGCTACACCTTC
CASSHDQGYTF
>TRBV6-2/TRBV6-3|many|TRBD1|TRBJ2-7
TGTGCCAGCAGTTCCTCACCACGACAGGGCAGGGGCGAGCAGTACTTC
CASSSSPRQGRGEQYF